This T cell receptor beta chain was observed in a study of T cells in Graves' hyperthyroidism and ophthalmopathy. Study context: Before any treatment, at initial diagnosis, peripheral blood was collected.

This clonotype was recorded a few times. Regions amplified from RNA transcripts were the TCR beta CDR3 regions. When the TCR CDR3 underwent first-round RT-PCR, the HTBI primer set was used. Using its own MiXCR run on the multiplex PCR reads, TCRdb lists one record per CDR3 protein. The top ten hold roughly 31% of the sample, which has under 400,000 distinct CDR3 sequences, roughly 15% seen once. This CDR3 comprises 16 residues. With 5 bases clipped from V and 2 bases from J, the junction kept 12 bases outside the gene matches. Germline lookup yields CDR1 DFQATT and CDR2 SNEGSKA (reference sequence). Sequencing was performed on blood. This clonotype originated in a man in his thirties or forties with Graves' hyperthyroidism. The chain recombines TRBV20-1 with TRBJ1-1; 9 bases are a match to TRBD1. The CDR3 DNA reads TGCAGTGCTTTGACCGGGACAGGGAAAGCTAACACTGAAGCTTTCTTT. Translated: CSALTGTGKANTEAFF.